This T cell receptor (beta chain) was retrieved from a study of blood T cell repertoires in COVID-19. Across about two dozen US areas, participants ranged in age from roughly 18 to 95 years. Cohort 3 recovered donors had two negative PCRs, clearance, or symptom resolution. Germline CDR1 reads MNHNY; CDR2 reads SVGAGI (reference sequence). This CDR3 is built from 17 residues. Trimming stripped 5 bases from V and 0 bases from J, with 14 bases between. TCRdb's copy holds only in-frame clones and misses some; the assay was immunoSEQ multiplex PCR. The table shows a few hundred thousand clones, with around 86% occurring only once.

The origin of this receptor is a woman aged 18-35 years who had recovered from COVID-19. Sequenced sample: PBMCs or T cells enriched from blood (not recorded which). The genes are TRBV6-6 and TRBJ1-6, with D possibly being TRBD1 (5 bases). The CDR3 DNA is TGTGCCAGCAGTCCCGACAGATTTAGCTCCTATAATTCACCCCTCCACTTT. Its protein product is CASSPDRFSSYNSPLHF.